One sample yielded the 14 T cell receptor beta chains listed below, sequenced in a study of shared clonotypes between healthy human individuals. Clones were sequenced by immunoSEQ multiplex PCR, and TCRdb holds only the in-frame ones, with some missing. The sample has roughly 400,000 clones; about 96% are singletons. Input material: memory CD8+ T cells sorted from blood. As for subset: CD45RO+ cells pooled with CCR7-negative TemRA cells. Receptors were obtained from a man under 40 in good health.

The chain employs TRBV5-1 and TRBJ2-7; D is perhaps TRBD1 (6 bases). The CDR3 runs to 15 residues. V lost 3 bases and J 2 bases, leaving 15 bases between the germline ends. Germline CDR1 reads SGHRS; CDR2 reads YFSETQ. The CDR3 reads CASSSLTGGPYEQYF. The DNA of the CDR3 is TGCGCCAGCAGCTCACTGACAGGAGGCCCCTACGAGCAGTACTTC.

The rearrangement joins TRBV28 to TRBJ2-7, with 7 bases that match TRBD2. This CDR3 is built from 16 residues. J was trimmed by 1 base and V by 6 bases; bases with no gene match: 12. Germline CDR1 is MDHEN and CDR2 is SYDVKM. In nucleotides, the CDR3 is TGTGCCAGCAGCCAAACCTTTGACGGGGGGTCCTACGAGCAGTACTTC. This translates into CASSQTFDGGSYEQYF.

The chain has TRBV7-9 and TRBJ2-5; TRBD1 might be the D (6 bases). Between the trimmed V and J ends, which lost 5 bases and 0 bases, there was a span of 22 bases. The germline gives CDR1 SEHNR, CDR2 FQNEAQ (reference sequence). The CDR3 is 18 amino acids. The CDR3, as DNA: TGTGCCAGCAGCCCGACCGGGACACTTAACCTGTACCAAGAGACCCAGTACTTC. Its translation is CASSPTGTLNLYQETQYF.

The rearrangement joins TRBV9 to TRBJ2-1, with D possibly TRBD2 on 6 matching bases. Between the trimmed V and J ends, which lost 4 bases and 6 bases, there was a span of 20 bases. The CDR3 is made up of 16 amino acids. Germline CDR1 is SGDLS and CDR2 is YYNGEE. The CDR3 region is CASSPIVGSGANEQFF. The CDR3, as DNA: TGTGCCAGCAGCCCCATAGTCGGGAGTGGGGCCAATGAGCAGTTCTTC.

V is TRBV6-1 and J is TRBJ2-1, with TRBD2 identical over 12 bases. The germline CDR1 and CDR2 sequences are MNHNS and SASEGT. The V gene end was trimmed by 7 bases and the J gene end by 8 bases; junction bases not matched to a gene: 3. CDR3 size: 13 residues. The CDR3 region is CASTGLAGYEQFF. The DNA for the CDR3 is TGTGCCAGCACCGGACTAGCGGGATATGAGCAGTTCTTC.

The V and J genes are TRBV27 and TRBJ2-2, with D possibly being TRBD2 (6 bases). In germline, CDR1 is MNHEY, CDR2 SMNVEV (reference sequence). Trimming stripped 5 bases from V and 4 bases from J, with 11 bases between. The CDR3 runs to 14 residues. Here the CDR3 DNA reads TGTGCCAGCAGTCTTTGGGGGGTCACCGGGGAGCTGTTTTTT. This gives the protein CASSLWGVTGELFF.

CDR3 sequence: CASSPAGLAGETQYF. CDR3 nucleotide sequence: TGTGCCAGCAGCCCCGCGGGACTAGCGGGAGAGACCCAGTACTTC. V usage is TRBV11-3 and J usage is TRBJ2-5, with 12 bases matching TRBD2. V lost 5 bases, J lost 4 bases, and 5 bases stayed unmatched. CDR1 and CDR2 (germline): SGHNT, YENEEA. The CDR3 has 15 residues.

Here the CDR3 reads CASSARSGTGELFF. CDR3 bases: TGTGCCAGCAGCGCCAGAAGTGGCACCGGGGAGCTGTTTTTT. The chain recombines TRBV9 with TRBJ2-2; D call uncertain. The V gene lost 3 bases and the J gene lost 4 bases, with 10 bases spanning the gap. The germline CDR1 and CDR2 sequences are SGDLS and YYNGEE. The CDR3 extends over 14 amino acids. The variable domain in full, with the rest retrieved from reference TRBV9 and TRBJ2-2, is DSGVTQTPKHLITATGQRVTLRCSPRSGDLSVYWYQQSLDQGLQFLIQYYNGEERAKGNILERFSAQQFPDLHSELNLSSLELGDSALYFCASSARSGTGELFFGEGSRLTVL.

DNA of the CDR3: TGTGCCAGCAGGGGGAGGGGACAGAGAAACCAAGAGACCCAGTACTTC. Amino acid sequence: CASRGRGQRNQETQYF. This chain uses TRBV5-6 with TRBJ2-5, with D perhaps being TRBD1 or TRBD2 (7 bases each). CDR1 and CDR2 (germline): SGHDT, YYEEEE. V dropped 5 bases and J dropped 0 bases, with 17 bases sitting between them. The CDR3 consists of 16 residues. The full variable domain, in which reference TRBV5-6 and TRBJ2-5 provide the parts outside the CDR3, is DAGVTQSPTHLIKTRGQQVTLRCSPKSGHDTVSWYQQALGQGPQFIFQYYEEEERQRGNFPDRFSGHQFPNYSSELNVNALLLGDSALYLCASRGRGQRNQETQYFGPGTRLLVL.

The chain joins TRBV21-1 to TRBJ2-1; the table's D call, TRBD2, has no DNA check behind it. TRBV21-1 is listed as a pseudogene. This CDR3 spans 18 amino acids. The CDR3, as DNA: TGTGCCAGCAGCAAACCTACTAGCGGGCGAAGCTCCTACAATGAGCAGTTCTTC. It specifies CASSKPTSGRSSYNEQFF.

The V and J genes are TRBV14 and TRBJ2-3; tentative D call: TRBD2 (6 bases). Germline-derived CDR1 and CDR2 are SGHDN and FVKESK. CDR3 length: 15 residues. The ends were cut back, 2 bases at V and 0 bases at J, with 9 bases in the middle. The CDR3 DNA reads TGTGCCAGCAGCCAAATGAGCGGGAGCACAGATACGCAGTATTTT. Translated, it gives CASSQMSGSTDTQYF.

The gene calls are TRBV5-1 and TRBJ1-2, with unresolved D. CDR1 and CDR2 from the germline V gene are SGHRS and YFSETQ. Trimming left V 1 base short and J 2 bases short, with 6 bases between. The length of the CDR3 is 13 residues. The DNA of the CDR3 is TGCGCCAGCAGCTTGCAACGGAACTATGGCTACACCTTC. Translating it yields CASSLQRNYGYTF.

CDR3: CASGGQPYGYTF. CDR3 nucleotide sequence: TGTGCCAGCGGGGGACAGCCCTATGGCTACACCTTC. V gene TRBV27 combines with J gene TRBJ1-2, with TRBD1 matching 7 bases. The V gene's germline CDR1 is MNHEY and CDR2 SMNVEV (reference sequence). After removal of 8 bases from V and 4 bases from J, the junction contained 4 bases not matched to a gene. The CDR3 loop spans 12 amino acids.

This sequence joins TRBV18 and TRBJ1-2; tentatively, D is TRBD1 (6 bases). Trimming left V 3 bases short and J 4 bases short, with 12 bases between. The CDR3 contains 14 residues. The germline gives CDR1 KGHSH, CDR2 LQKENI. CDR3 residues: CASSPGGAAYGYTF. The CDR3 DNA reads TGTGCCAGCTCACCGGGGGGGGCTGCCTATGGCTACACCTTC.